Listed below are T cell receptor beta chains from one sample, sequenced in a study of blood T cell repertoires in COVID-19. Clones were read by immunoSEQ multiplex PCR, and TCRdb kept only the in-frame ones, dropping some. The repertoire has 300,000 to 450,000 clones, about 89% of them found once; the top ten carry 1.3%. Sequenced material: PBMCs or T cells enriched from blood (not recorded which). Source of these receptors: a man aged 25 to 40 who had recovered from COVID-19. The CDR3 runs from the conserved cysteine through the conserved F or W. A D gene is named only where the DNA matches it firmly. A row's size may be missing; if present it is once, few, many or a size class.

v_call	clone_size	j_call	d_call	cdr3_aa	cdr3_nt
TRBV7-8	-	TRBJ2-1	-	CASSLGQVLYNEQFF	TGTGCCAGCAGCTTAGGGCAGGTCCTCTACAATGAGCAGTTCTTC
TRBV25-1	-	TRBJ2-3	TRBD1	CASSESLRQGADTQYF	TGTGCCAGCAGTGAATCCTTACGCCAGGGGGCAGATACGCAGTATTTT
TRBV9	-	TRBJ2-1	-	CASSVSGMNEQFF	TGTGCCAGCAGCGTTTCGGGTATGAATGAGCAGTTCTTC
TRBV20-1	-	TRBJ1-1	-	CSALRDTEAFF	TGCAGTGCTCTGAGGGACACTGAAGCTTTCTTT
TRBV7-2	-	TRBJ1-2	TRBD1	CASSFTPGQGTYGYTF	TGTGCCAGCAGCTTTACCCCGGGACAGGGAACCTATGGCTACACCTTC
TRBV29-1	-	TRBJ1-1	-	CSVQFDTEAFF	TGCAGCGTCCAGTTTGACACTGAAGCTTTCTTT
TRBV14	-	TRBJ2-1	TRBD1	CASSQRGGLYNEQFF	TGTGCCAGCAGCCAAAGAGGGGGCCTCTACAATGAGCAGTTCTTC
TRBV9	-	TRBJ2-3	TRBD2	CASSGRGAGTDTQYF	TGTGCCAGCAGCGGGAGGGGAGCGGGAACAGATACGCAGTATTTT
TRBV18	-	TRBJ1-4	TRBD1	CASSPIAGTGANEKLFF	TGTGCCAGCTCACCCATCGCAGGGACAGGCGCAAATGAAAAACTGTTTTTT
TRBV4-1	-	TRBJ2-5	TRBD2	CASSQPRGVDSGGSRTQYF	TGCGCCAGCAGCCAACCGAGAGGGGTAGATAGCGGGGGAAGTCGGACCCAGTACTTC
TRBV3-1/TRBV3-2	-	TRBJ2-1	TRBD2	CASSQGGFAYNEQFF	TGTGCCAGCAGCCAGGGGGGGTTCGCCTACAATGAGCAGTTCTTC
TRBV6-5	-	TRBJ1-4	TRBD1	CASSDSGTGFEKLFF	TGTGCCAGCAGCGATTCCGGGACAGGTTTCGAAAAACTGTTTTTT
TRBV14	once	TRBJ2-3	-	CASSQDWGETDTQYF	TGTGCCAGCAGCCAAGACTGGGGCGAGACAGATACGCAGTATTTT
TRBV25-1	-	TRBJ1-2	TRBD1	CASSELGQGAANYGYTF	TGTGCCAGCAGTGAATTGGGCCAGGGGGCGGCTAACTATGGCTACACCTTC
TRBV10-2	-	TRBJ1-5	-	CATRLAFNQPQHF	TGCGCCACCAGGTTGGCCTTCAATCAGCCCCAGCATTTT
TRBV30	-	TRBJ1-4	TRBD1	CAWAGQVNEKLFF	TGTGCCTGGGCAGGACAGGTTAATGAAAAACTGTTTTTT
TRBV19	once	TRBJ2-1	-	CASSTGNRNNEQFF	TGTGCCAGTAGTACCGGAAACAGGAACAATGAGCAGTTCTTC
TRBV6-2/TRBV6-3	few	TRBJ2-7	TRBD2	CASSSTSGGSYEQYF	TGTGCCAGCAGTAGTACTAGCGGGGGGTCCTACGAGCAGTACTTC